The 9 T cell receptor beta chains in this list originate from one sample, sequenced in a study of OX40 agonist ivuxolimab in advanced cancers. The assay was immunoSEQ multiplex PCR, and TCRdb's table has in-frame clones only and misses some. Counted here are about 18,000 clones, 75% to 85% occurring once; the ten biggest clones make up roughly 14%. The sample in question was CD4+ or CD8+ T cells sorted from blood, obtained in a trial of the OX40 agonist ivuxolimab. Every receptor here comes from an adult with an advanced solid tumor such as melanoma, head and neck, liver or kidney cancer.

The DNA of the CDR3 is TGTGCCAGCAGTAGAGAAACCGCCGGGACAGGGGATGGCTACACCTTC. This codes for CASSRETAGTGDGYTF. V usage is TRBV2 and J usage is TRBJ1-2; 10 bases match TRBD1. The junction had 12 bases not matched to a gene; V was cut back by 5 bases and J by 6 bases. The germline V gene has CDR1 SNHLY and CDR2 FYNNEI. The CDR3 runs to 16 residues.

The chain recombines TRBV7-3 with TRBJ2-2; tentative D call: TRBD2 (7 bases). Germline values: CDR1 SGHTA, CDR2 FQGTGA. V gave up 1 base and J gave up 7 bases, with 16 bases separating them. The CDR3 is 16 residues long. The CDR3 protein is CASSLIGGDLYGELFF. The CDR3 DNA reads TGTGCCAGCAGCTTAATAGGGGGGGACCTCTACGGGGAGCTGTTTTTT.

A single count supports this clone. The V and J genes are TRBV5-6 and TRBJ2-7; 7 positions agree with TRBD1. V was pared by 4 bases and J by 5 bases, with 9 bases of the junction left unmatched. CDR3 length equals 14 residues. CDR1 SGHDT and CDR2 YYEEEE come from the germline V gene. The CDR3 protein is CASSRNYGQDEQYF. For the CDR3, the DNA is TGTGCCAGCAGCAGAAACTATGGACAGGACGAGCAGTACTTC. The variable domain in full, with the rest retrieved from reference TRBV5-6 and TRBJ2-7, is DAGVTQSPTHLIKTRGQQVTLRCSPKSGHDTVSWYQQALGQGPQFIFQYYEEEERQRGNFPDRFSGHQFPNYSSELNVNALLLGDSALYLCASSRNYGQDEQYFGPGTRLTVT.

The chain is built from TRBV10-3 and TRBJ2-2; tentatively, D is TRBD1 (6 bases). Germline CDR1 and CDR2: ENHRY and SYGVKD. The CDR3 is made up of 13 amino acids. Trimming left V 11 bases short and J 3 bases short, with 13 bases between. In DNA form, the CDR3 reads TGTGCCGGGCAGGGGCGGGACACCGGGGAGCTGTTTTTT. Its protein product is CAGQGRDTGELFF.

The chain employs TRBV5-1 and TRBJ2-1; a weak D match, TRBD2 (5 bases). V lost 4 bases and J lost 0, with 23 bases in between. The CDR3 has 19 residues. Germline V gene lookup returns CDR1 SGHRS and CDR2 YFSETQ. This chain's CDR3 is CASSDRTDALSRSYNEQFF. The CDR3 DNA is TGCGCCAGCAGCGATAGGACTGATGCATTGTCTCGCTCCTACAATGAGCAGTTCTTC.

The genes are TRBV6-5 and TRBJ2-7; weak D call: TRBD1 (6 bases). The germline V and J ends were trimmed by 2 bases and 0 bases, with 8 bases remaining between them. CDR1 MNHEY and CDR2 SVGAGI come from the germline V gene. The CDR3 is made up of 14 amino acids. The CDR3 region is CASSYGQSSYEQYF. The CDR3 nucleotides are TGTGCCAGCAGTTACGGACAGAGCTCCTACGAGCAGTACTTC.

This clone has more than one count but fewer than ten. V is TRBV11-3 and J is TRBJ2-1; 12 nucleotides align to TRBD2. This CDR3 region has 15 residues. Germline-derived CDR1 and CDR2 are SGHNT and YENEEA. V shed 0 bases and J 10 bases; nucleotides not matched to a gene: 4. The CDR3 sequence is CASSLDGLAGREQFF. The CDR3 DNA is TGTGCCAGCAGCTTAGACGGACTAGCGGGAAGAGAGCAGTTCTTC.

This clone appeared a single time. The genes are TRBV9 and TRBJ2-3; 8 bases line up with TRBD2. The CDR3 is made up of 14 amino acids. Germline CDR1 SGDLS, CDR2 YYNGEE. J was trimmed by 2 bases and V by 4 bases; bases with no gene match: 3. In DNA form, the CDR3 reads TGTGCCAGCAGCTCGGGACTAGACACAGATACGCAGTATTTT. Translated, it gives CASSSGLDTDTQYF.

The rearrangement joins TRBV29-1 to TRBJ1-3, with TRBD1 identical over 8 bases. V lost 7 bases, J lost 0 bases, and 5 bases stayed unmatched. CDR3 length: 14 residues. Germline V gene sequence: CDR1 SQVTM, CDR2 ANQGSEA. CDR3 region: CSAGGDLSGNTIYF. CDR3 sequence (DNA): TGCAGCGCAGGGGGCGACCTCTCTGGAAACACCATATATTTT.